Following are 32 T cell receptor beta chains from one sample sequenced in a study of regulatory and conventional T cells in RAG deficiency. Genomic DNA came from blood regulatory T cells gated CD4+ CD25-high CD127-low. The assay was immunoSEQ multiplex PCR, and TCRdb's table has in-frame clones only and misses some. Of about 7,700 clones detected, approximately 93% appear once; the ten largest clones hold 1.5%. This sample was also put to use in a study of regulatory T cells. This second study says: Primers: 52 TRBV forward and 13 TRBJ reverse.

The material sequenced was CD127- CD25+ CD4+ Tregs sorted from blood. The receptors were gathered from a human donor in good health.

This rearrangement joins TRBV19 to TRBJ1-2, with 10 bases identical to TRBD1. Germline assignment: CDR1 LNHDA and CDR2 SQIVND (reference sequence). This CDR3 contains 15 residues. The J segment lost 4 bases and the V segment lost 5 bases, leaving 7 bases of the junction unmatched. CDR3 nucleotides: TGTGCCAGTAGTCCACGGGACAGGGGTGCCTATGGCTACACCTTC. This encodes CASSPRDRGAYGYTF.

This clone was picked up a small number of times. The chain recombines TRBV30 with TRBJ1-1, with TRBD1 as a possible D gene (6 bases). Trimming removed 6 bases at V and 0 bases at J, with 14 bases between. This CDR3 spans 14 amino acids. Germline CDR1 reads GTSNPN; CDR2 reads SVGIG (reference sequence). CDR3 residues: CACAGGRLNTEAFF. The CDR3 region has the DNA TGTGCCTGTGCCGGGGGGCGATTGAACACTGAAGCTTTCTTT.

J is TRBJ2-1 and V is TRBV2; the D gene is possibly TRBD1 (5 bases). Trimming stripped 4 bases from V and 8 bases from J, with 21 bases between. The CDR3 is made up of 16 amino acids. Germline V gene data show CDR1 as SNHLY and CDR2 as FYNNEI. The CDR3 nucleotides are TGTGCCAGCAGTGCCCAACTACAAGGGGCTGACCATGAGCAGTTCTTC. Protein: CASSAQLQGADHEQFF.

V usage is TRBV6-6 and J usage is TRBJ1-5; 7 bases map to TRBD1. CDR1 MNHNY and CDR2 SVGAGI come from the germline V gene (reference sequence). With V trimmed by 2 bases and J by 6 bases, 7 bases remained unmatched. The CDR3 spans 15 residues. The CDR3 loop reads CASSYVYRGGQPQHF. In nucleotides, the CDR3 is TGTGCCAGCAGTTACGTCTACAGGGGTGGTCAGCCCCAGCATTTT.

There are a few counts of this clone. CDR3 coding DNA: TGTGCCACCGGGACAGCCCAAGAGACCCAGTACTTC. It specifies CATGTAQETQYF. The chain employs TRBV10-3 and TRBJ2-5; 7 bases fit TRBD1. The CDR3 runs to 12 residues. J lost 1 base, V lost 10 bases, and 3 bases had no gene match. Germline V gives CDR1 ENHRY, CDR2 SYGVKD.

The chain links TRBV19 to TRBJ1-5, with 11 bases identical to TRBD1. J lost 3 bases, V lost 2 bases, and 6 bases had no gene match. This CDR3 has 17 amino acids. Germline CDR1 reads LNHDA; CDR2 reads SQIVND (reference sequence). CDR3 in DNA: TGTGCCAGTAGTATACTACCGGGACAGGGGGTCAATCAGCCCCAGCATTTT. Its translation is CASSILPGQGVNQPQHF.

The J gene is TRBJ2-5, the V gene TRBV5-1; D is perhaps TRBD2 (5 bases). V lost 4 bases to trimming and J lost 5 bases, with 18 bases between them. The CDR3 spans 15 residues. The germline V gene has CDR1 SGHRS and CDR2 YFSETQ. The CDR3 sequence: CASSTLTSRTETQYF. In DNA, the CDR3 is TGCGCCAGCAGCACACTTACTAGTCGGACGGAGACCCAGTACTTC.

The CDR3, as DNA: TGTGCCAGCAGTTTCACTCACACAGATACGCAGTATTTT. Its protein is CASSFTHTDTQYF. The J gene is TRBJ2-3, the V gene TRBV27; no clear D. Germline CDR1 and CDR2: MNHEY and SMNVEV (reference sequence). The CDR3 is 13 amino acids. The V and J ends lost 3 bases and 2 bases respectively, with 6 bases between them.

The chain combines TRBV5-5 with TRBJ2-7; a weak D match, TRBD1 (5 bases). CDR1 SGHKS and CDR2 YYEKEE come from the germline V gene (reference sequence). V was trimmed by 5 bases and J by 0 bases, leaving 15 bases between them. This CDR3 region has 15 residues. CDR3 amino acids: CASSYYQGISYEQYF. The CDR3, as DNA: TGTGCCAGCAGTTATTATCAGGGAATCTCCTACGAGCAGTACTTC.

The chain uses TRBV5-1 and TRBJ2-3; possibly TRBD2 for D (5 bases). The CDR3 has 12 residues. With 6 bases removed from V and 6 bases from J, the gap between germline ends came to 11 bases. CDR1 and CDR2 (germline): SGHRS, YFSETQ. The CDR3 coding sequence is TGCGCCAGCACCGGGGTGTCGGATACGCAGTATTTT. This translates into CASTGVSDTQYF.

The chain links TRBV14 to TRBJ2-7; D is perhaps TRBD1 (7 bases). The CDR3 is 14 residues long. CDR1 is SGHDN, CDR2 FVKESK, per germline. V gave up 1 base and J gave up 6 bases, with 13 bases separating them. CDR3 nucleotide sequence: TGTGCCAGCAGCCAAGTGCTCAGGGGGGTCGAGCAGTACTTC. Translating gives CASSQVLRGVEQYF.

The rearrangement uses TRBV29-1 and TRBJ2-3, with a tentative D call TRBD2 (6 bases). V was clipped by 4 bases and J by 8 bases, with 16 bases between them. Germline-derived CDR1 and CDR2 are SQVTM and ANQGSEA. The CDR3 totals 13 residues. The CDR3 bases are TGCAGCGTTGCGCGGGATGAGGCTAGTACGCAGTATTTT. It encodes CSVARDEASTQYF.

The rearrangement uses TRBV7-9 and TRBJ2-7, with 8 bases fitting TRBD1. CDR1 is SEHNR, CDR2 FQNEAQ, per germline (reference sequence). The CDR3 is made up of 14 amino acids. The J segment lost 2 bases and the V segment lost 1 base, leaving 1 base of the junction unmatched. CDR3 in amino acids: CASSLGDRTYEQYF. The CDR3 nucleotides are TGTGCCAGCAGCTTAGGGGACAGGACCTACGAGCAGTACTTC.

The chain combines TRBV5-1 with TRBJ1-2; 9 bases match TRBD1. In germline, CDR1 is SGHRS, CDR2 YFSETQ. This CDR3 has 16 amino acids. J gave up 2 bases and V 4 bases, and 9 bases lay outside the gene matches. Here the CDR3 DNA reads TGCGCCAGCAGCCCTACTAGCGGGACAGGGAACTATGGCTACACCTTC. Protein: CASSPTSGTGNYGYTF.

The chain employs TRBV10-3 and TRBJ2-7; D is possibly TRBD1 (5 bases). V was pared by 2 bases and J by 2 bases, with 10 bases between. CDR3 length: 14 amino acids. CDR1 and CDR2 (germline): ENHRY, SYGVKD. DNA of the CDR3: TGTGCCATCAGTGAGCGGGCAGGGCCCTACGAGCAGTACTTC. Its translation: CAISERAGPYEQYF.

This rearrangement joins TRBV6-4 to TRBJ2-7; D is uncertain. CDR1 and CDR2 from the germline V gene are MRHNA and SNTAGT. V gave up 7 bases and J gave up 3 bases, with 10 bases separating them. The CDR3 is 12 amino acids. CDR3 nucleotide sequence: TGTGCCAGCACATCTCGAGACTACGAGCAGTACTTC. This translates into CASTSRDYEQYF.

CDR3 in amino acids: CASSGWFPGGNTIYF. The CDR3 DNA reads as TGCGCCAGCAGCGGTTGGTTTCCGGGGGGAAACACCATATATTTT. The chain has TRBV10-1 and TRBJ1-3; D is unclear. The V gene's germline CDR1 is WNHNN and CDR2 SYGVQD (reference sequence). The length of the CDR3 is 15 residues. Between the trimmed V and J ends, which lost 6 bases and 4 bases, there was a span of 16 bases.

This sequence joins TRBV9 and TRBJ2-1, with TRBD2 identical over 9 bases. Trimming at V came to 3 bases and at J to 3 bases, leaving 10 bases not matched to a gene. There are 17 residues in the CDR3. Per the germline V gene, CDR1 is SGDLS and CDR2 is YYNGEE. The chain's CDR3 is CASSARGSGSFYNEQFF. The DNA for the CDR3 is TGTGCCAGCAGCGCCCGGGGTAGCGGGAGTTTCTACAATGAGCAGTTCTTC. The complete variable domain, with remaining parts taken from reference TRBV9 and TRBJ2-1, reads DSGVTQTPKHLITATGQRVTLRCSPRSGDLSVYWYQQSLDQGLQFLIQYYNGEERAKGNILERFSAQQFPDLHSELNLSSLELGDSALYFCASSARGSGSFYNEQFFGPGTRLTVL.

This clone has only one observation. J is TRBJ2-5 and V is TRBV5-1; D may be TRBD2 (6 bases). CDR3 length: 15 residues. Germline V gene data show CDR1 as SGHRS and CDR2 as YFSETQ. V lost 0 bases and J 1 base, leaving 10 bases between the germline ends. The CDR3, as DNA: TGCGCCAGCAGCTTGGGGGACTCCTTCCAAGAGACCCAGTACTTC. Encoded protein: CASSLGDSFQETQYF.

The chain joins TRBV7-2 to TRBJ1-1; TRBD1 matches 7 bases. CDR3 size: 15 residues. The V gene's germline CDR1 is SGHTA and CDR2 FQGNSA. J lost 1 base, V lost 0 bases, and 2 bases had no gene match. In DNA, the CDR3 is TGTGCCAGCAGCTTAGCCAGGGGGGCGAACACTGAAGCTTTCTTT. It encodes CASSLARGANTEAFF.

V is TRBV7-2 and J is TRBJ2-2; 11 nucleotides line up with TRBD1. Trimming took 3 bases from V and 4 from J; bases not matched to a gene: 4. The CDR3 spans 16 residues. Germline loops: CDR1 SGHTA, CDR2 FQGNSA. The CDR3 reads CASSFTGTGGTGELFF. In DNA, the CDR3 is TGTGCCAGCAGCTTTACCGGGACAGGGGGCACCGGGGAGCTGTTTTTT. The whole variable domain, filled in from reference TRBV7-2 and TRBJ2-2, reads GAGVSQSPSNKVTEKGKDVELRCDPISGHTALYWYRQSLGQGLEFLIYFQGNSAPDKSGLPSDRFSAERTGGSVSTLTIQRTQQEDSAVYLCASSFTGTGGTGELFFGEGSRLTVL.

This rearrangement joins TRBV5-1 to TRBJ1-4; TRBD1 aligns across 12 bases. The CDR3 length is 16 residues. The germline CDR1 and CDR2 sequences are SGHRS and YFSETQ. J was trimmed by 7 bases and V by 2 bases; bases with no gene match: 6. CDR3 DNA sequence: TGCGCCAGCAGCTTCTATGGGACAGGGGGCGTTGAAAAACTGTTTTTT. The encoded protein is CASSFYGTGGVEKLFF.

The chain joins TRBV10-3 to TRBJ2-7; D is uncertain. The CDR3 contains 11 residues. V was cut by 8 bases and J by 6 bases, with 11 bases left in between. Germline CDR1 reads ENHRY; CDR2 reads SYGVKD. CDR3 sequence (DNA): TGTGCCATCGGGTCCGAGGTCGAGCAGTACTTC. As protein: CAIGSEVEQYF.

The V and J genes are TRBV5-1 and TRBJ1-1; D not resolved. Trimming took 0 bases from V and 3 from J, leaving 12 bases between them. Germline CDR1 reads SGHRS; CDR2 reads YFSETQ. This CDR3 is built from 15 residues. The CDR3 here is CASSLAEAGYTEAFF. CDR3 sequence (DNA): TGCGCCAGCAGCTTGGCGGAAGCGGGATACACTGAAGCTTTCTTT.

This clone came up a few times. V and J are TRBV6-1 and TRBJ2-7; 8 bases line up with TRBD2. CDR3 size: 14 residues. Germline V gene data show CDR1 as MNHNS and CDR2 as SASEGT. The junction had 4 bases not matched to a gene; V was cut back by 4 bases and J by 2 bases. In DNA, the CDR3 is TGTGCCAGCAGTGGCGGGAGGTGGGCCTACGAGCAGTACTTC. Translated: CASSGGRWAYEQYF.

The CDR3 reads CASSGLYGYTF. In nucleotides, the CDR3 is TGTGCCAGCAGTGGCCTATATGGCTACACCTTC. This sequence joins TRBV25-1 and TRBJ1-2, with D unclear. The CDR3 is 11 amino acids. In germline, CDR1 is MGHDK, CDR2 SYGVNS. V was clipped by 4 bases and J by 5 bases, with 5 bases between them.

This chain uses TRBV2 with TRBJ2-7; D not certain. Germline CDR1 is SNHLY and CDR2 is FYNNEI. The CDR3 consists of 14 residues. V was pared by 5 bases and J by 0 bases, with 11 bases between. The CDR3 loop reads CASSFRDRSYEQYF. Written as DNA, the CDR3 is TGTGCCAGCAGTTTTCGAGATCGCTCCTACGAGCAGTACTTC.

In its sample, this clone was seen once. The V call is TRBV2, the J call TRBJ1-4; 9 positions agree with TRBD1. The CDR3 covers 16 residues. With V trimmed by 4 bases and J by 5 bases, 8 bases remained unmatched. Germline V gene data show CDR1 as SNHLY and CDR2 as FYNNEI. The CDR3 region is CASSVTWDRENEKLFF. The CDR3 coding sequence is TGTGCCAGCAGTGTGACATGGGACAGGGAAAATGAAAAACTGTTTTTT.

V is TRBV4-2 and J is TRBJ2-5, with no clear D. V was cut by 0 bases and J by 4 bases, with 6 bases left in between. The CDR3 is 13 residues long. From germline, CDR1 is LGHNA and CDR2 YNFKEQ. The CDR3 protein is CASSQDRRETQYF. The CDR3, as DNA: TGTGCCAGCAGCCAAGATCGTCGAGAGACCCAGTACTTC.

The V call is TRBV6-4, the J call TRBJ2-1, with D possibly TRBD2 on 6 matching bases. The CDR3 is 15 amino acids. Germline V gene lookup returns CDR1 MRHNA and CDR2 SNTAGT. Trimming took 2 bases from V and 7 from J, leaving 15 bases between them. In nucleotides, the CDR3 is TGTGCCAGCAGTGACAGGGTCGGGAGTACGAATGAGCAGTTCTTC. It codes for CASSDRVGSTNEQFF.

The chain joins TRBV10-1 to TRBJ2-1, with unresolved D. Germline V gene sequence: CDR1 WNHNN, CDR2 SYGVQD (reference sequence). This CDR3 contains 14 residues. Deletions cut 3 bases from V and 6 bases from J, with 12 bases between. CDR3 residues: CASSDEVLVNEQFF. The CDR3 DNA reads TGCGCCAGCAGTGATGAGGTTTTAGTCAATGAGCAGTTCTTC.

CDR3: CASSYRLDGELFF. In DNA, the CDR3 is TGTGCCAGCAGTTACCGACTGGACGGGGAGCTGTTTTTT. The rearrangement joins TRBV6-5 to TRBJ2-2; D unresolved. Germline lookup yields CDR1 MNHEY and CDR2 SVGAGI. V dropped 2 bases and J dropped 7 bases, with 8 bases sitting between them. CDR3 length equals 13 residues.